The 9 T cell receptor beta chains below were found in one sample sequenced in a study of OX40 agonist ivuxolimab in advanced cancers. TCRdb keeps only in-frame clones here, not all; method: immunoSEQ multiplex PCR. The sample carries roughly 70,000 clones, 84% recorded once. Source: CD4+ or CD8+ T cells sorted from blood, taken in a trial of the OX40 agonist ivuxolimab. The receptor source for this set is an adult with an advanced solid tumor such as melanoma, head and neck, liver or kidney cancer.

The CDR3 nucleotides read TGTGCCAGCTCATCAGGTAAAACCGGGACAGGTCCTTCACCCCTCCACTTT. Residues: CASSSGKTGTGPSPLHF. V is TRBV18 and J is TRBJ1-6; TRBD1 matches at 8 bases. V shed 5 bases, J shed 9 bases, and the junction held 15 bases outside the gene matches. Germline V lookup: CDR1 KGHSH, CDR2 LQKENI. The CDR3 is made up of 17 amino acids. The complete variable domain, with remaining parts taken from reference TRBV18 and TRBJ1-6, reads NAGVMQNPRHLVRRRGQEARLRCSPMKGHSHVYWYRQLPEEGLKFMVYLQKENIIDESGMPKERFSAEFPKEGPSILRIQQVVRGDSAAYFCASSSGKTGTGPSPLHFGNGTRLTVT.

Notes on this clone: This may be a read error: a much more frequent sequence differs by one nucleotide. Other DNA variants within this sample encode the same CDR3. This chain links TRBV7-2 with TRBJ1-6; 10 nucleotides align to TRBD1. The V gene end was trimmed by 3 bases and the J gene end by 9 bases; junction bases not matched to a gene: 5. Per germline, CDR1 SGHTA and CDR2 FQGNSA. The length of the CDR3 is 15 residues. The CDR3 DNA reads as TGTGCCAGCAGCTTTAGACAGGGGGCAGGTTCACCCCTCCACTTT. Translated, it gives CASSFRQGAGSPLHF.

The chain is built from TRBV7-2 and TRBJ2-7, with no clear D. This CDR3 is 13 amino acids long. Trimming shortened V by 1 base and J by 1 base, and 5 bases separated the two germline ends. Germline-derived CDR1 and CDR2 are SGHTA and FQGNSA. As DNA, the CDR3 is TGTGCCAGCAGCTTAGTCATGTCCTACGAGCAGTACTTC. It codes for CASSLVMSYEQYF.

This chain uses TRBV28 with TRBJ2-5; 7 bases match TRBD1. The ends lost 6 bases at V and 7 bases at J; junction bases unmatched: 8. Germline V gene sequence: CDR1 MDHEN, CDR2 SYDVKM. The CDR3 loop spans 13 amino acids. The CDR3: CASSLGQAWTQYF. The CDR3 DNA is TGTGCCAGCAGCCTAGGACAGGCGTGGACCCAGTACTTC.

This chain joins TRBV30 and TRBJ1-1; perhaps TRBD1 as D (6 bases). Deletions cut 8 bases from V and 8 bases from J, with 15 bases between. CDR1 and CDR2 (germline): GTSNPN, SVGIG (reference sequence). CDR3 length: 11 residues. The DNA of the CDR3 is TGTGCCACCGGCGAAAGGGGGGAAGCTTTCTTT. The encoded protein is CATGERGEAFF. Full variable domain (rest looked up from reference TRBV30 and TRBJ1-1): SQTIHQWPATLVQPVGSPLSLECTVEGTSNPNLYWYRQAAGRGLQLLFYSVGIGQISSEVPQNLSASRPQDRQFILSSKKLLLSDSGFYLCATGERGEAFFGQGTRLTVV.

V gene TRBV7-3 combines with J gene TRBJ2-4; 9 nucleotides align to TRBD1. From germline, CDR1 is SGHTA and CDR2 FQGTGA. The length of the CDR3 is 14 residues. Trimming removed 4 bases from V and 8 bases from J; junction bases left unmatched: 6. The DNA for the CDR3 is TGTGCCAGCAGCTCGACAGGGGGGGCGGACATTCAGTACTTC. It translates to CASSSTGGADIQYF.

The genes are TRBV4-1 and TRBJ2-3, with D possibly TRBD1 on 6 matching bases. From germline, CDR1 is MGHRA and CDR2 YSYEKL. There are 16 residues in the CDR3. The ends were cut back, 1 base at V and 2 bases at J, with 13 bases in the middle. The CDR3 DNA follows: TGCGCCAGCAGCCAAGCAGTCAGGGGCGACACAGATACGCAGTATTTT. Its translation: CASSQAVRGDTDTQYF.

The rearrangement uses TRBV19 and TRBJ1-2; possibly TRBD1 for D (5 bases). V dropped 5 bases and J dropped 4 bases, with 17 bases sitting between them. This CDR3 region has 15 residues. Germline assignment: CDR1 LNHDA and CDR2 SQIVND (reference sequence). CDR3 residues: CASSDPGRQIYGYTF. In nucleotides, the CDR3 is TGTGCCAGTAGTGACCCGGGACGCCAGATCTATGGCTACACCTTC.

The chain joins TRBV4-2 to TRBJ1-6; 8 nucleotides line up with TRBD1. Germline-derived CDR1 and CDR2 are LGHNA and YNFKEQ. The trim removed 4 bases at V and 7 bases at J, leaving 6 bases unmatched. This CDR3 contains 15 residues. In DNA form, the CDR3 reads TGTGCCAGCAGCCCCACAAGGACAGGGAATTCACCCCTCCACTTT. It yields the protein CASSPTRTGNSPLHF.